A single sample gave rise to the 26 T cell receptor beta chains below, sequenced in a study of cytomegalovirus exposure and HLA in healthy donors (dated by TCRdb to 2016 to 2017). The library was made by the immunoSEQ multiplex PCR assay. The clones in this table, taken by TCRdb from immuneACCESS, are in-frame only. Not every clone is retained; where verified, under half of the shortfall comes from an unresolved V gene, and the cause of the rest is unknown. For this sample there are some 120,000 clones; 80% to 90% appear just once. In total, the top ten clones hold 0.95% to 1.3% of the sample. Sequencing used PBMCs. These receptors all come from a woman aged 18-29 years in good health and CMV-seronegative.

The chain recombines TRBV4-2 with TRBJ2-5; 12 nucleotides agree with TRBD2. CDR3 length: 18 amino acids. Per the germline V gene, CDR1 is LGHNA and CDR2 is YNFKEQ. The trim removed 5 bases at V and 4 bases at J, leaving 14 bases unmatched. CDR3 in DNA: TGTGCCAGCAGCGGGGCTAGCGGGGGGGCTAGTGGGTTAGAGACCCAGTACTTC. It specifies CASSGASGGASGLETQYF.

The rearrangement links TRBV19 to TRBJ2-7; 7 bases are a match to TRBD2. The CDR3 extends over 14 amino acids. Trimming removed 5 bases from V and 5 bases from J; junction bases left unmatched: 9. The germline CDR1 and CDR2 sequences are LNHDA and SQIVND (reference sequence). CDR3 in amino acids: CASSVGEGLNEQYF. The CDR3 bases are TGTGCCAGTAGTGTGGGGGAGGGCCTTAACGAGCAGTACTTC.

The J gene is TRBJ1-1, the V gene TRBV5-6; no definite D call. V was shortened by 0 bases and J by 6 bases, with 6 bases between the two germline ends. The CDR3 has 12 residues. Germline CDR1 reads SGHDT; CDR2 reads YYEEEE. CDR3 DNA sequence: TGTGCCAGCAGCTTGGGGGCAGCTGAAGCTTTCTTT. This translates into CASSLGAAEAFF. The variable domain in full, completed from reference TRBV5-6 and TRBJ1-1, reads DAGVTQSPTHLIKTRGQQVTLRCSPKSGHDTVSWYQQALGQGPQFIFQYYEEEERQRGNFPDRFSGHQFPNYSSELNVNALLLGDSALYLCASSLGAAEAFFGQGTRLTVV.

The V gene is TRBV4-1, the J gene TRBJ1-4; TRBD1 matches 9 bases. The CDR3 contains 15 residues. Unmatched junction bases numbered 7, after V lost 4 bases and J lost 7 bases. Germline V CDR1 and CDR2: MGHRA, YSYEKL. For the CDR3, the DNA is TGCGCCAGCAGCCTGATAGGACAGGGGAGTGAAAAACTGTTTTTT. It specifies CASSLIGQGSEKLFF.

The chain recombines TRBV28 with TRBJ1-2; D is ambiguous. The CDR3 spans 15 residues. The germline V gene has CDR1 MDHEN and CDR2 SYDVKM. Trimming removed 4 bases at V and 2 bases at J, with 14 bases between. The CDR3 sequence is CASSSGSPQNYGYTF. In nucleotides, the CDR3 is TGTGCCAGCAGTTCCGGGTCCCCACAAAACTATGGCTACACCTTC.

This clone was found a few times. The chain carries TRBV6-1 and TRBJ2-3; 8 bases align to TRBD1. After removal of 4 bases from V and 1 base from J, the junction contained 7 bases not matched to a gene. The V gene's germline CDR1 is MNHNS and CDR2 SASEGT. This CDR3 comprises 16 residues. Here the CDR3 reads CASSVGAGQGTDTQYF. CDR3 in DNA: TGTGCCAGCAGTGTAGGGGCGGGACAGGGCACAGATACGCAGTATTTT.

The V call is TRBV2, the J call TRBJ1-2; D is unclear. Germline V CDR1 and CDR2: SNHLY, FYNNEI. The V end was cut by 4 bases, the J end by 5 bases, with 20 bases between. This CDR3 is built from 16 residues. CDR3: CASSVVPTTLNYGYTF. Written as DNA, the CDR3 is TGTGCCAGCAGTGTCGTACCAACTACTTTAAATTATGGCTACACCTTC.

This chain joins TRBV7-9 and TRBJ2-7, with TRBD1 as a possible D gene (6 bases). The CDR3 runs 13 residues. From germline, CDR1 is SEHNR and CDR2 FQNEAQ (reference sequence). V shed 2 bases and J shed 3 bases, with 8 bases lying between them. CDR3: CASSLTGYYEQYV. The CDR3 region has the DNA TGTGCCAGCAGCTTAACAGGGTACTACGAGCAGTACGTC.

The rearrangement joins TRBV29-1 to TRBJ1-4; 11 nucleotides align to TRBD1. The length of the CDR3 is 13 residues. Germline CDR1 reads SQVTM; CDR2 reads ANQGSEA. The junction had 5 bases not matched to a gene; V was cut back by 7 bases and J by 7 bases. The CDR3 DNA follows: TGCAGCGCTGGACAGGGGGCAGGTGAAAAACTGTTTTTT. Its translation: CSAGQGAGEKLFF.

The chain uses TRBV10-1 and TRBJ2-3; weak D call: TRBD2 (6 bases). V was cut by 3 bases and J by 2 bases, with 15 bases left in between. This CDR3 contains 16 residues. Per germline, CDR1 WNHNN and CDR2 SYGVQD (reference sequence). CDR3 bases: TGCGCCAGCAGTGACTCCCAGGGACTCCCCACAGATACGCAGTATTTT. Its translation is CASSDSQGLPTDTQYF.

The chain couples TRBV6-1 to TRBJ2-3, with 7 nucleotides matching TRBD2. With V trimmed by 7 bases and J by 0 bases, 7 bases remained unmatched. The length of the CDR3 is 15 residues. The germline CDR1 and CDR2 sequences are MNHNS and SASEGT. CDR3 residues: CASTAGDASTDTQYF. In DNA, the CDR3 is TGTGCCAGCACCGCGGGGGACGCTAGCACAGATACGCAGTATTTT.

This clone appeared once. V gene TRBV11-2 combines with J gene TRBJ1-6; the match to TRBD1 covers 7 bases. Per germline, CDR1 SGHAT and CDR2 FQNNGV. This CDR3 comprises 15 residues. V shed 5 bases, J shed 9 bases, and the junction held 10 bases outside the gene matches. CDR3 bases: TGTGCCAGCAGCCTCTGGGGGACAGATGGTTCACCCCTCCACTTT. Translated: CASSLWGTDGSPLHF.

This chain joins TRBV7-2 and TRBJ2-2; 9 nucleotides align to TRBD1. Looked up from germline, CDR1 is SGHTA and CDR2 is FQGNSA. The CDR3 runs to 17 residues. Trimming at V came to 2 bases and at J to 1 base, leaving 5 bases not matched to a gene. CDR3 bases: TGTGCCAGCAGCTTAAACGCGGGACAGGGGAACACCGGGGAGCTGTTTTTT. As protein: CASSLNAGQGNTGELFF.

The chain employs TRBV4-3 and TRBJ2-7, with D perhaps TRBD1 (8 bases). CDR1 is LGHNA, CDR2 YSLEER, per germline. This CDR3 has 14 residues. V shed 4 bases and J shed 5 bases, with 15 bases lying between them. The CDR3 nucleotides are TGCGCCAGCAGCCCCGGACAGGGAGGGGACGAGCAGTACTTC. Translation gives CASSPGQGGDEQYF.

V and J are TRBV14 and TRBJ1-1, with D maybe TRBD1 (5 bases). Germline V gene lookup returns CDR1 SGHDN and CDR2 FVKESK. Trimming shortened V by 4 bases and J by 0 bases, and 9 bases separated the two germline ends. The CDR3 is 14 amino acids. The CDR3 coding sequence is TGTGCCAGCAGCCGGGGCCTTATGAACACTGAAGCTTTCTTT. It yields the protein CASSRGLMNTEAFF.

V and J are TRBV6-5 and TRBJ2-3, with D unresolved. Trimming took off 6 bases at V and 4 bases at J, with 8 bases between the two ends. This CDR3 contains 12 residues. Germline CDR1 MNHEY, CDR2 SVGAGI. CDR3 in amino acids: CASRRSADTQYF. In nucleotides, the CDR3 is TGTGCCAGCAGACGCAGTGCAGATACGCAGTATTTT.

The CDR3 is CAFFPGTGLFF. CDR3 bases: TGTGCCTTCTTCCCTGGGACAGGTTTATTCTTC. The chain is built from TRBV30 and TRBJ2-1; 8 bases match TRBD1. The CDR3 is made up of 11 amino acids. Germline V gene sequence: CDR1 GTSNPN, CDR2 SVGIG (reference sequence). V shed 7 bases and J 16 bases; nucleotides not matched to a gene: 12.

The chain uses TRBV9 and TRBJ2-3; 8 positions agree with TRBD2. The CDR3 has 14 residues. Trimming took 0 bases from V and 5 from J; bases not matched to a gene: 2. Germline CDR1 is SGDLS and CDR2 is YYNGEE. CDR3 loop: CASSVAGGKDTQYF. CDR3 DNA: TGTGCCAGCAGCGTAGCGGGGGGGAAAGATACGCAGTATTTT.

This clone was observed a handful of times. The genes are TRBV6-1 and TRBJ1-2; the D is unclear. The CDR3 extends over 15 amino acids. With 1 base removed from V and 5 bases from J, the gap between germline ends came to 14 bases. Looked up from germline, CDR1 is MNHNS and CDR2 is SASEGT. The CDR3 reads CASSEGAVGNYGYTF. CDR3 DNA: TGTGCCAGCAGTGAAGGCGCGGTCGGGAATTATGGCTACACCTTC.

This chain uses TRBV28 with TRBJ1-3; 7 bases are a match to TRBD1. Germline trimming cut 3 bases from V and 4 bases from J; bases unmatched to any gene: 3. The CDR3 is 14 residues long. Germline V gene data show CDR1 as MDHEN and CDR2 as SYDVKM. CDR3 amino acids: CASSFGTAGNTIYF. The DNA of the CDR3 is TGTGCCAGCAGTTTTGGGACAGCCGGAAACACCATATATTTT.

This chain uses TRBV7-6 with TRBJ1-4, with a weak D call TRBD1 (6 bases). V was pared by 5 bases and J by 1 base, with 14 bases between. CDR1 and CDR2 (germline): SGHVS, FNYEAQ. This CDR3 is 16 amino acids long. CDR3 residues: CASSTNPGETNEKLFF. CDR3 in DNA: TGTGCCAGCAGCACCAATCCAGGGGAAACTAATGAAAAACTGTTTTTT.

The DNA for the CDR3 is TGTGCCGCCAGGACAGGGTCTAATGAAAAACTGTTTTTT. Its protein product is CAARTGSNEKLFF. The V gene is TRBV28, the J gene TRBJ1-4; 8 bases agree with TRBD1. Germline CDR1 reads MDHEN; CDR2 reads SYDVKM. The ends lost 11 bases at V and 3 bases at J; junction bases unmatched: 5. This CDR3 is 13 amino acids long.

The sample holds one count of this clone. The chain has TRBV28 and TRBJ2-7; D perhaps matches TRBD1 (5 bases). CDR3 length: 16 amino acids. Trimming removed 6 bases at V and 3 bases at J, with 21 bases between. Germline V gene sequence: CDR1 MDHEN, CDR2 SYDVKM. The CDR3 DNA is TGTGCCAGCAGCCGAACGTCAGATTTAAGGGGCTACGAGCAGTACTTC. Translated: CASSRTSDLRGYEQYF.

The rearrangement links TRBV6-5 to TRBJ1-3; a weak D match, TRBD1 (5 bases). The CDR3 totals 15 residues. Germline lookup yields CDR1 MNHEY and CDR2 SVGAGI. V gave up 6 bases and J gave up 1 base, with 13 bases separating them. As DNA, the CDR3 is TGTGCCAGCAGCCGAGGACAAGGGTCTGGAAACACCATATATTTT. Translation gives CASSRGQGSGNTIYF.

In its sample, this clone was seen once. The chain couples TRBV28 to TRBJ1-5, with TRBD1 as a possible D gene (6 bases). The CDR3 totals 15 residues. The V gene's germline CDR1 is MDHEN and CDR2 SYDVKM. The ends were cut back, 4 bases at V and 4 bases at J, with 14 bases in the middle. The DNA of the CDR3 is TGTGCCAGCAGTTCCGATAGGCAGGGGAATCAGCCCCAGCATTTT. Protein: CASSSDRQGNQPQHF.

The CDR3 sequence: CASSDLGQGLTEAFF. The CDR3 DNA sequence: TGTGCCAGCAGTGATTTGGGACAGGGTTTAACTGAAGCTTTCTTT. This sequence joins TRBV2 and TRBJ1-1; 9 nucleotides match TRBD1. This CDR3 contains 15 residues. V was clipped by 3 bases and J by 5 bases; unmatched bases: 7. Germline V gene lookup returns CDR1 SNHLY and CDR2 FYNNEI.